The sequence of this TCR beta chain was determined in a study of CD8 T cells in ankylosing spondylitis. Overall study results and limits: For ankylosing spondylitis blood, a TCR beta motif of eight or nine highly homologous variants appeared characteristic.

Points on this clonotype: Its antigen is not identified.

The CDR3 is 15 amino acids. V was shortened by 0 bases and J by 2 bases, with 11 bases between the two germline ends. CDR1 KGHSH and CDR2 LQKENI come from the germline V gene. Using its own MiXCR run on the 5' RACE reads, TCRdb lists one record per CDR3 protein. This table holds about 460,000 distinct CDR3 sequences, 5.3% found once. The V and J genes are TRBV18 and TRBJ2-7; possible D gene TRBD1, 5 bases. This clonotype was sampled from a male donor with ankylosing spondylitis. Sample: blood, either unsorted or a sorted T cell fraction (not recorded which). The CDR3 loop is CASSPPRQGTYEQYF. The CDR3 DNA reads TGTGCCAGCTCACCACCGAGGCAGGGCACCTACGAGCAGTACTTC.